This T cell receptor (beta chain) came from a study of blood T cell repertoires in COVID-19. Study summary: Some COVID-19 samples were acute and others convalescent; all came from the United States, Italy and Spain. PBMCs, B-cell-depleted T cells, or T cells were the source of the cDNA or gDNA that made up the material.

Authors' methods: Nucleated cell counts were estimated from reference gene primer amplification. Here immunoSEQ multiplex PCR was the method, and the copy in TCRdb shows in-frame clones only, minus some. D and trimming come from the DNA, and the V and J calls and clone size come from that table. The data show roughly 260,000 clones, about nine tenths seen once. The ends were cut back, 5 bases at V and 3 bases at J, with 13 bases in the middle. Germline CDR1 reads MDHEN; CDR2 reads SYDVKM. The CDR3 sequence is 15 residues long. This receptor was taken from a woman aged 50 to 65 who had recovered from COVID-19. The V gene is TRBV28, the J gene TRBJ2-2, with D possibly TRBD1 on 6 matching bases. Sequenced material: peripheral blood. The CDR3 is CASSGPGQDTGELFF. CDR3 DNA sequence: TGTGCCAGCAGTGGCCCGGGACAAGACACCGGGGAGCTGTTTTTT.